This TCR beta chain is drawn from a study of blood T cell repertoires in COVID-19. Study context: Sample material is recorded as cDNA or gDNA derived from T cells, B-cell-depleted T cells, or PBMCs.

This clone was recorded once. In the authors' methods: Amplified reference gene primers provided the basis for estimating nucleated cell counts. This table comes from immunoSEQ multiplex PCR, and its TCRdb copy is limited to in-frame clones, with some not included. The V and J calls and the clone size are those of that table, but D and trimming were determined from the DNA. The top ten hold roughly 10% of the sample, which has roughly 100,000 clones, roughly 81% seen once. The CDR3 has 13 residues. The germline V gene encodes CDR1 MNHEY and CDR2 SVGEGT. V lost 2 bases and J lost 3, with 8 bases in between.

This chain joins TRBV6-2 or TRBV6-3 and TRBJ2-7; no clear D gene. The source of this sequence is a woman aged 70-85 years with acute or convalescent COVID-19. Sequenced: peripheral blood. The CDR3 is CASSYIYGYEQYF. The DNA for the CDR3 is TGTGCCAGCAGTTACATTTACGGCTACGAGCAGTACTTC.